A selection of T cell receptor beta chains follows, all from one sample in a study of T cells in Graves' hyperthyroidism and ophthalmopathy. MiXCR, run by TCRdb on the multiplex PCR reads, gives a single entry per CDR3 protein. This table has about 320,000 distinct CDR3 sequences, 16% appearing once. The sequenced sample consisted of blood. The receptor set was obtained from a young man with Graves' hyperthyroidism. Both conserved end residues are part of each CDR3. Fields, in order: clone size, CDR3 length, D gene, V gene, J gene, CDR3 DNA, CDR3 protein. The D gene is left open where the match is weak. The size field is filled for only some rows; it gives once, few, many or a size class.

abundance: many
len: 16
d_gene: NA
v_gene: TRBV7-9
j_gene: TRBJ2-5
CDR3nt: TGTGCCAGCAGCCCAAGGGCGTCGGTTTCTGGGGAGACCCAGTACTTC
CDR3aa: CASSPRASVSGETQYF

abundance: many
len: 18
d_gene: TRBD2
v_gene: TRBV12-3/TRBV12-4
j_gene: TRBJ2-1
CDR3nt: TGTGCCAGCAGAGTGGAGTTTGGGGGACTAGCGGGAACCAATGAGCAGTTCTTC
CDR3aa: CASRVEFGGLAGTNEQFF

abundance: few
len: 14
d_gene: NA
v_gene: TRBV18
j_gene: TRBJ2-7
CDR3nt: TGTGCCAGCTCAGTTAACTCAAACTCCTACGAGCAGTACTTC
CDR3aa: CASSVNSNSYEQYF

abundance: few
len: 15
d_gene: TRBD1
v_gene: TRBV12-5
j_gene: TRBJ2-3
CDR3nt: TGTGCTAGTGGTCCGACAGGGGCCAGCACAGATACGCAGTATTTT
CDR3aa: CASGPTGASTDTQYF

abundance: many
len: 14
d_gene: NA
v_gene: TRBV6-5
j_gene: TRBJ1-5
CDR3nt: TGTGCCAGCAGTTACCGGGGCGCAAATCAGCCCCAGCATTTT
CDR3aa: CASSYRGANQPQHF

abundance: many
len: 13
d_gene: NA
v_gene: TRBV18
j_gene: TRBJ2-4
CDR3nt: TGTGCCAGCTCACCGGCACCATCCGGCATTCAGTACTTC
CDR3aa: CASSPAPSGIQYF

abundance: many
len: 17
d_gene: TRBD2
v_gene: TRBV18
j_gene: TRBJ2-3
CDR3nt: TGTGCCAGCTCACCACAACCTAGCGGGAGGAGGGAAGATACGCAGTATTTT
CDR3aa: CASSPQPSGRREDTQYF

abundance: few
len: 17
d_gene: NA
v_gene: TRBV9
j_gene: TRBJ2-7
CDR3nt: TGTGCCAGCAGCCAAGGGGGCGGGAGCATCTATTCGGATGAGCAGTACTTC
CDR3aa: CASSQGGGSIYSDEQYF

abundance: NA
len: 16
d_gene: TRBD1
v_gene: TRBV29-1
j_gene: TRBJ2-7
CDR3nt: TGCAGCGTGAAAGTGCCCGGGGACAGGGCTTCTACCGAGCAGTACTTC
CDR3aa: CSVKVPGDRASTEQYF

abundance: NA
len: 17
d_gene: TRBD2
v_gene: TRBV7-9
j_gene: TRBJ2-1
CDR3nt: TGTGCCAGCAGCTTAACGGCCGGGACTAGATCGGGCAATGAGCAGTTCTTC
CDR3aa: CASSLTAGTRSGNEQFF

abundance: NA
len: 11
d_gene: TRBD2
v_gene: TRBV30
j_gene: TRBJ2-3
CDR3nt: TGTGCCTCCGGGGGGGGGTATACGCAGTATTTT
CDR3aa: CASGGGYTQYF

abundance: many
len: 14
d_gene: NA
v_gene: TRBV7-2
j_gene: TRBJ1-1
CDR3nt: TGTGCCAGCAGCTTGGGACTTTCCAACACTGAAGCTTTCTTT
CDR3aa: CASSLGLSNTEAFF

abundance: few
len: 14
d_gene: NA
v_gene: TRBV19
j_gene: TRBJ1-1
CDR3nt: TGTGCCAGTAGTAGGATGAGTCGGTGGCCTGAAGCTTTCTTT
CDR3aa: CASSRMSRWPEAFF

abundance: few
len: 13
d_gene: NA
v_gene: TRBV6-1
j_gene: TRBJ1-3
CDR3nt: TGTGCCAGCAGTCCCAATGCTGGAAACACCATATATTTT
CDR3aa: CASSPNAGNTIYF

abundance: NA
len: 19
d_gene: TRBD2
v_gene: TRBV12-3/TRBV12-4
j_gene: TRBJ2-2
CDR3nt: TGTGCCAGCAGTCCCTATACTCGGCTAGCGGGCCCGAACACCGGGGAGCTGTTTTTT
CDR3aa: CASSPYTRLAGPNTGELFF

abundance: many
len: 15
d_gene: TRBD2
v_gene: TRBV20-1
j_gene: TRBJ2-7
CDR3nt: TGCAGTGCTAGACATAGCGGGAGGAGCTCCTACGAGCAGTACTTC
CDR3aa: CSARHSGRSSYEQYF

abundance: NA
len: 12
d_gene: TRBD1
v_gene: TRBV6-2/TRBV6-3
j_gene: TRBJ1-5
CDR3nt: TGTGCCAGCAGCGACAGGGTTCAGCCCCAGCATTTT
CDR3aa: CASSDRVQPQHF

abundance: NA
len: 15
d_gene: NA
v_gene: TRBV9
j_gene: TRBJ2-7
CDR3nt: TGTGCCAGCAGCGTAGATGGACAGCCTCACTACGAGCAGTACTTC
CDR3aa: CASSVDGQPHYEQYF

abundance: NA
len: 15
d_gene: NA
v_gene: TRBV4-1
j_gene: TRBJ2-5
CDR3nt: TGCGCCAGCAGCCAAGTCTCGACTAAGGGAGAGACCCAGTACTTC
CDR3aa: CASSQVSTKGETQYF

abundance: few
len: 14
d_gene: TRBD1
v_gene: TRBV29-1
j_gene: TRBJ2-7
CDR3nt: TGCAGCGTTTCTCTGGGGACAGGCCGCTACGAGCAGTACTTC
CDR3aa: CSVSLGTGRYEQYF

abundance: many
len: 16
d_gene: TRBD2
v_gene: TRBV5-1
j_gene: TRBJ2-3
CDR3nt: TGCGCCAGCAGCCCCCGAGCGGGAGGGGGCACAGATACGCAGTATTTT
CDR3aa: CASSPRAGGGTDTQYF

abundance: many
len: 13
d_gene: NA
v_gene: TRBV20-1
j_gene: TRBJ2-7
CDR3nt: TGCAGTGCTAGGAGCAGCGACTCCTACGAGCAGTACTTC
CDR3aa: CSARSSDSYEQYF

abundance: many
len: 13
d_gene: TRBD1
v_gene: TRBV11-3
j_gene: TRBJ1-2
CDR3nt: TGTGCCAGCAGCCTAACAGGGGTGCGGGGCTACACCTTC
CDR3aa: CASSLTGVRGYTF

abundance: few
len: 14
d_gene: TRBD1
v_gene: TRBV6-1
j_gene: TRBJ1-5
CDR3nt: TGTGCCAGCAGGGAACAGGGGGGGTATCAGCCCCAGCATTTT
CDR3aa: CASREQGGYQPQHF

abundance: many
len: 15
d_gene: NA
v_gene: TRBV20-1
j_gene: TRBJ1-5
CDR3nt: TGCAGTGCTACCCAGGGGATCTATAGCAATCAGCCCCAGCATTTT
CDR3aa: CSATQGIYSNQPQHF

abundance: few
len: 14
d_gene: TRBD2
v_gene: TRBV13
j_gene: TRBJ2-7
CDR3nt: TGTGCCAGCAGCGAGGGGCGGGGGACCTACGAGCAGTACTTC
CDR3aa: CASSEGRGTYEQYF

abundance: many
len: 14
d_gene: TRBD1
v_gene: TRBV5-1
j_gene: TRBJ1-1
CDR3nt: TGCGCCAGCAGCTCGACGACAGGGAACCCTGAAGCTTTCTTT
CDR3aa: CASSSTTGNPEAFF

abundance: many
len: 15
d_gene: TRBD1
v_gene: TRBV12-5
j_gene: TRBJ2-2
CDR3nt: TGTGCTAGTGGGCGGGACAGGGCGAACACCGGGGAGCTGTTTTTT
CDR3aa: CASGRDRANTGELFF

abundance: many
len: 15
d_gene: TRBD2
v_gene: TRBV7-9
j_gene: TRBJ2-7
CDR3nt: TGTGCCAGCAGCTTAGTAGCGGGCCGGGGCTACGAGCAGTACTTC
CDR3aa: CASSLVAGRGYEQYF

abundance: many
len: 13
d_gene: NA
v_gene: TRBV30
j_gene: TRBJ2-5
CDR3nt: TGTGCCGCCGAAGGTCTCCGCCGGGAAACCCAGTACTTC
CDR3aa: CAAEGLRRETQYF

abundance: few
len: 14
d_gene: TRBD2
v_gene: TRBV2
j_gene: TRBJ2-1
CDR3nt: TGTGCCAGCAGATTAGCGGGAGGTGGCTATGAGCAGTTCTTC
CDR3aa: CASRLAGGGYEQFF

abundance: few
len: 15
d_gene: NA
v_gene: TRBV2
j_gene: TRBJ2-6
CDR3nt: TGTGCCAGCAGTGAACGGGGTATAGGGGCCAACGTCCTGACTTTC
CDR3aa: CASSERGIGANVLTF

abundance: few
len: 15
d_gene: NA
v_gene: TRBV7-9
j_gene: TRBJ2-7
CDR3nt: TGTGCCAGCAGCTTATCGTTAGCAGGGGGAGGCGAGCAGTACTTC
CDR3aa: CASSLSLAGGGEQYF

abundance: few
len: 12
d_gene: NA
v_gene: TRBV29-1
j_gene: TRBJ2-5
CDR3nt: TGCAGCGTTGGTGTCAGCCAAGAGACCCAGTACTTC
CDR3aa: CSVGVSQETQYF

abundance: few
len: 13
d_gene: NA
v_gene: TRBV5-6
j_gene: TRBJ2-3
CDR3nt: TGTGCCAGCGGGGGGGGGCTCACAGATACGCAGTATTTT
CDR3aa: CASGGGLTDTQYF

abundance: few
len: 17
d_gene: TRBD2
v_gene: TRBV18
j_gene: TRBJ2-1
CDR3nt: TGTGCCAGCTCACCACCGACCGGGACTAGCAGCTACAATGAGCAGTTCTTC
CDR3aa: CASSPPTGTSSYNEQFF

abundance: NA
len: 15
d_gene: TRBD2
v_gene: TRBV19
j_gene: TRBJ2-1
CDR3nt: TGTGCCAGTAGTGCCCGGACTAGCGGGGATAATGAGCAGTTCTTC
CDR3aa: CASSARTSGDNEQFF

abundance: NA
len: 14
d_gene: TRBD2
v_gene: TRBV27
j_gene: TRBJ2-1
CDR3nt: TGTGCCAGCAGCCCCGGGACTAGCGGGAGGGGATGGTTCTTC
CDR3aa: CASSPGTSGRGWFF

abundance: NA
len: 14
d_gene: NA
v_gene: TRBV7-8
j_gene: TRBJ1-5
CDR3nt: TGTGCCAGCAGCTTGGGTTTGGGAGGTCAGCCCCAGCATTTT
CDR3aa: CASSLGLGGQPQHF

abundance: many
len: 13
d_gene: NA
v_gene: TRBV6-1
j_gene: TRBJ1-2
CDR3nt: TGTGCCAGCAGGACGACAGTCCGGAACGGCTACACCTTC
CDR3aa: CASRTTVRNGYTF

abundance: many
len: 16
d_gene: NA
v_gene: TRBV2
j_gene: TRBJ2-1
CDR3nt: TGTGCCAGCAGTGAAGTAGGCCGCAGCTCCTACAATGAGCAGTTCTTC
CDR3aa: CASSEVGRSSYNEQFF

abundance: many
len: 14
d_gene: NA
v_gene: TRBV29-1
j_gene: TRBJ2-3
CDR3nt: TGCAGCGTTGATTCTTCGGGAAGGTTTGATACGCAGTATTTT
CDR3aa: CSVDSSGRFDTQYF

abundance: NA
len: 13
d_gene: TRBD1
v_gene: TRBV28
j_gene: TRBJ1-2
CDR3nt: TGTGCCTACGGGGACAGGGGGAGCTATGGCTACACCTTC
CDR3aa: CAYGDRGSYGYTF

abundance: few
len: 14
d_gene: NA
v_gene: TRBV12-3/TRBV12-4
j_gene: TRBJ1-5
CDR3nt: TGTGCCAGCAGGGACGGACATGCCGGACAGCCCCAGCATTTT
CDR3aa: CASRDGHAGQPQHF

abundance: few
len: 22
d_gene: NA
v_gene: TRBV27
j_gene: TRBJ1-6
CDR3nt: TGTGCCAGCAGTTTATCATCTAGGGGCCGCCATACGAGCGCTAAGGTGGATTCACCCCTCCACTTT
CDR3aa: CASSLSSRGRHTSAKVDSPLHF

abundance: many
len: 16
d_gene: TRBD2
v_gene: TRBV11-2
j_gene: TRBJ2-7
CDR3nt: TGTGCCAGCAGCTCGGGACTAGCGGGCCTTACCTACGAGCAGTACTTC
CDR3aa: CASSSGLAGLTYEQYF